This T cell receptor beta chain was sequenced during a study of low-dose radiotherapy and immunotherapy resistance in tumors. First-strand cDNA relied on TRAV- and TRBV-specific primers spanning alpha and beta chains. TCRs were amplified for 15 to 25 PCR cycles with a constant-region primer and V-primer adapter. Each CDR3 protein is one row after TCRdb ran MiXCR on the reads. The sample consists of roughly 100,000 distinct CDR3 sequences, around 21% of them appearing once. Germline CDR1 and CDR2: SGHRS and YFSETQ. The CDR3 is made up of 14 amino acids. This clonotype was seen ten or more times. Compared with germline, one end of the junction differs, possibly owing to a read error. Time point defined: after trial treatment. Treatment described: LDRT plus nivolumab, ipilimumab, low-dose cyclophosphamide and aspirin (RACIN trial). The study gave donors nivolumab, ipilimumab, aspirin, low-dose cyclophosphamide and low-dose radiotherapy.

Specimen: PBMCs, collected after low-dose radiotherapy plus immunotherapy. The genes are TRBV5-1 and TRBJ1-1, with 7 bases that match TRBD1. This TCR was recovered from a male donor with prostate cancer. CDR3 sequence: CASSSGQPNTEAFF. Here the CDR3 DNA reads TGTGCCAGCAGCTCGGGACAGCCGAACACTGAAGCTTTCTTT. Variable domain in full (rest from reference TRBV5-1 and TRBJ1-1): KAGVTQTPRYLIKTRGQQVTLSCSPISGHRSVSWYQQTPGQGLQFLFEYFSETQRNKGNFPGRFSGRQFSNSRSEMNVSTLELGDSALYLCASSSGQPNTEAFFGQGTRLTVV.